A selection of T cell receptor beta chains follows, all from one sample in a study of T cell responses to AZD1222 COVID-19 vaccine. The table came from immunoSEQ multiplex PCR; TCRdb's copy has only in-frame clones and leaves some out. This table has some 140,000 clones, roughly 90% appearing once. Source: peripheral blood, taken on day 0 of AZD1222 vaccination. The source is an adult in good health. CDR3s include the opening cysteine and the closing phenylalanine or tryptophan. The D gene is left open where the match is weak. Size is omitted from some rows. Given values are once, few, many or a class for expanded clones.

J gene | D gene | V gene | clone size | CDR3 DNA | CDR3 protein
TRBJ1-2 | TRBD1 | TRBV6-2/TRBV6-3 | . | TGTGCCAGCAGCTCCGGGACAGGGCTCCATGGCTACACCTTC | CASSSGTGLHGYTF
TRBJ1-4 | . | TRBV15 | . | TGTGCCACCAGCAGGACAGATGCAACTAATGAAAAACTGTTTTTT | CATSRTDATNEKLFF
TRBJ1-2 | . | TRBV28 | once | TGTGCCAGCAGTTTCACGTTTGGCTACACCTTC | CASSFTFGYTF
TRBJ1-2 | TRBD1 | TRBV9 | . | TGTGCCAGCAGCGTAGACCTGGGACAGGAGTATGGCTACACCTTC | CASSVDLGQEYGYTF
TRBJ1-2 | . | TRBV27 | . | TGTGCCAGCAGGCCTTATATTGGGGGCGGCACATATGGCTACACCTTC | CASRPYIGGGTYGYTF
TRBJ1-2 | . | TRBV5-8 | . | TGTGCCAGCAGCCCCACCGGGATCGCGGCTGGCTATGGCTACACCTTC | CASSPTGIAAGYGYTF
TRBJ2-3 | . | TRBV14 | . | TGTGCCAGCAGCCAAGATAACTCCTTTCTATTGAGGGACACAGATACGCAGTATTTT | CASSQDNSFLLRDTDTQYF
TRBJ1-5 | . | TRBV18 | . | TGTGCCAGCTCGCTGAGGTCAGTTAGCAATCAGCCCCAGCATTTT | CASSLRSVSNQPQHF
TRBJ1-1 | TRBD1 | TRBV10-3 | . | TGTGCCTCGAGCAACCTGAGTCCCGGGACAGGGTCGAACACTGAAGCTTTCTTT | CASSNLSPGTGSNTEAFF
TRBJ1-1 | . | TRBV28 | . | TGTGCCAGCAATTTACGGGGGAACACTGAAGCTTTCTTT | CASNLRGNTEAFF
TRBJ1-2 | . | TRBV30 | . | TGTGCCTGGAGTGTTTCCAGGTCCTATGGCTACACCTTC | CAWSVSRSYGYTF
TRBJ2-3 | TRBD2 | TRBV3-1/TRBV3-2 | . | TGTGCCAGCAGCCTCGCGGCGGGAGCTGGGAAAGATACGCAGTATTTT | CASSLAAGAGKDTQYF
TRBJ2-5 | . | TRBV29-1 | . | TGCAGCGTCCCCCAGGGGGGGGCCCGGGAGACCCAGTACTTC | CSVPQGGARETQYF
TRBJ1-1 | . | TRBV27 | . | TGTGCCAGCAGTGTCACAGTGAACACTGAAGCTTTCTTT | CASSVTVNTEAFF
TRBJ1-1 | . | TRBV6-5 | . | TGTGCCAGCAGTTATAGTTTAGGGGTGACTGAAGCTTTCTTT | CASSYSLGVTEAFF
TRBJ1-1 | . | TRBV7-9 | . | TGTGCCAGCAGCAGGGACACCGGAATGCCCGAGGCTTTCTTT | CASSRDTGMPEAFF
TRBJ2-1 | TRBD1 | TRBV5-1 | . | TGCGCCAGCACGGGACAGGTGGGGGGATGGAATGAGCAGTTCTTC | CASTGQVGGWNEQFF
TRBJ1-4 | TRBD1 | TRBV3-1/TRBV3-2 | . | TGTGCCAGCAGCCACCAGGGGGGCCTTAATGAAAAACTGTTTTTT | CASSHQGGLNEKLFF
TRBJ1-5 | . | TRBV2 | . | TGTGCCAGCAGGGAACCGAATGGACTAAATCAGCCCCAGCATTTT | CASREPNGLNQPQHF
TRBJ2-7 | . | TRBV3-1/TRBV3-2 | once | TGTGCCAGCACACCGGGACTTGGAGCCTACGAGCAGTACTTC | CASTPGLGAYEQYF
TRBJ2-1 | . | TRBV21-1 | . | TGTGCCAGCAGGGACGTCTCCTACAATGAGCAGTTCTTC | CASRDVSYNEQFF
TRBJ2-1 | . | TRBV3-1/TRBV3-2 | . | TGTGCCAGCAGCCACCAGACGGTCGCCGAGCAGTTCTTC | CASSHQTVAEQFF
TRBJ2-2 | . | TRBV19 | . | TGTGCCAGTAGCCTCTACTTAGCGGCGAACACCGGGGAGCTGTTTTTT | CASSLYLAANTGELFF
TRBJ1-2 | . | TRBV3-1/TRBV3-2 | . | TGTGCCAGCAGCCAAGATCAAGGGGCAGGTGGCTACACCTTC | CASSQDQGAGGYTF
TRBJ1-3 | . | TRBV14 | . | TGTGCCAGCAGCCAAGAACAGGGCCCACTCTCTGGAAACACCATATATTTT | CASSQEQGPLSGNTIYF
TRBJ1-1 | . | TRBV18 | once | TGTGCCAGCTCACGCGCCCAGGGGAACGCTGAAGCTTTCTTT | CASSRAQGNAEAFF
TRBJ1-1 | . | TRBV21-1 | . | TGTGCCAGACCACGGGGGGCTACGATGAACACTGAAGCTTTCTTT | CARPRGATMNTEAFF
TRBJ2-1 | . | TRBV20-1 | . | TGCAGTGCTACCTTTAACAATGAGCAGTTCTTC | CSATFNNEQFF
TRBJ1-4 | . | TRBV5-6 | . | TGTGCCAGCAGCTTGATGCTGACTGCTGAAAAACTGTTTTTT | CASSLMLTAEKLFF